The next 3 T cell receptor beta chains were all read from a single sample in a study of CXCR3-negative and CXCR3-positive naive CD8 T cells. Findings of the study overall: Comparison of naive cells showed more hydrophobic TRB CDR3s in CXCR3-positive than in CXCR3-negative naive cells.

These TCRs' antigens remain unknown. The authors made the TRB cDNA libraries by 5' RACE using UMI labels. TCRdb processed the 5' RACE reads again and assigns one entry to each CDR3 protein, with no DNA. Its table records tens of thousands of distinct CDR3 sequences. The sequencing input was naive CXCR3+ CD8+ T cells from blood. Subset noted: CD45RO-CCR7+CD27+CD95- naive CD8+ T cells expressing CXCR3 (TNR3+). The receptor set was obtained from a human donor in good health. Some clones in this sample may be carry-over from other donors' samples.

The gene calls are TRBV29-1 and TRBJ2-5; lacking DNA, the TRBD1 call made by TCRdb goes unchecked. Per germline, CDR1 SQVTM and CDR2 ANQGSEA. The CDR3 covers 15 residues. This chain's CDR3 is CSVEDRDRVIEAQYF.

This sequence joins TRBV29-1 and TRBJ2-7; TCRdb selects TRBD1, and the lack of DNA leaves this call unchecked. In germline, CDR1 is SQVTM, CDR2 ANQGSEA. The CDR3 consists of 13 residues. The chain's CDR3 is CSADLQGFDEQYF.

This chain uses TRBV10-1 with TRBJ2-7; with no DNA, the TCRdb D assignment of TRBD1 cannot be verified. Germline V CDR1 and CDR2: WNHNN, SYGVQD (reference sequence). The CDR3 length is 12 residues. CDR3 sequence: CASSTGSYEQYF.